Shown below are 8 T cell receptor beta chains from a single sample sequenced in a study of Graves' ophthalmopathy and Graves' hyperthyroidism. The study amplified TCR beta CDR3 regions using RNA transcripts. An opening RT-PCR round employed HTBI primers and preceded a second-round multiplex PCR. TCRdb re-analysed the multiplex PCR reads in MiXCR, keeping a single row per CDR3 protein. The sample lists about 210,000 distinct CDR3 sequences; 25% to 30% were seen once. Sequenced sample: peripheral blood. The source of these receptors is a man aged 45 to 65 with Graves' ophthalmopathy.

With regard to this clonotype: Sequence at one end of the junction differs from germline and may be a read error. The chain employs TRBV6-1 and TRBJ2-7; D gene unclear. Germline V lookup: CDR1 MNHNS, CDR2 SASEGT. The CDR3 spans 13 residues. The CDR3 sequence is CASSAPASYEQCF. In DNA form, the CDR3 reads TGTGCCAGCAGTGCTCCGGCATCCTACGAGCAGTGCTTC.

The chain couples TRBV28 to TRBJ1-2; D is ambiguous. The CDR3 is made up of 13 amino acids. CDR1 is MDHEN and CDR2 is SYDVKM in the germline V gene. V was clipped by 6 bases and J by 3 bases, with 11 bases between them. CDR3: CASSRQDHYGYTF. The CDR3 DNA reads TGTGCCAGCAGCCGACAAGATCACTATGGCTACACCTTC.

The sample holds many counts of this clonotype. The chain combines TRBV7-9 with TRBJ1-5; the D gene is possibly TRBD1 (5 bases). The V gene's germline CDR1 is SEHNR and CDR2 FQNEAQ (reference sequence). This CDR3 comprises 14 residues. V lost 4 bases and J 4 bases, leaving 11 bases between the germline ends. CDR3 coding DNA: TGTGCCAGCAGCTCGACCAGGGCTAATCAGCCCCAGCATTTT. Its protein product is CASSSTRANQPQHF.

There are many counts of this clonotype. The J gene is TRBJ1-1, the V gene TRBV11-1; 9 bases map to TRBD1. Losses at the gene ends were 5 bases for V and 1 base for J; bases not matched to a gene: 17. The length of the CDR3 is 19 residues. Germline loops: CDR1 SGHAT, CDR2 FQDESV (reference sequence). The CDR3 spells CASSPAGLDRGRGNTEAFF. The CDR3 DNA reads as TGTGCCAGCAGCCCCGCCGGTTTGGACAGGGGTAGGGGGAACACTGAAGCTTTCTTT.

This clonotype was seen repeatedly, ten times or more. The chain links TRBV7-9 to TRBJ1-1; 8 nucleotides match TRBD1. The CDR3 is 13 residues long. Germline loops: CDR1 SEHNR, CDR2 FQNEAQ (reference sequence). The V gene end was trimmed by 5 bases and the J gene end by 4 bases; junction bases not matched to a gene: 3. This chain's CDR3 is CASSATGGTEAFF. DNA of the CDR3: TGTGCCAGCAGCGCTACAGGGGGCACTGAAGCTTTCTTT.

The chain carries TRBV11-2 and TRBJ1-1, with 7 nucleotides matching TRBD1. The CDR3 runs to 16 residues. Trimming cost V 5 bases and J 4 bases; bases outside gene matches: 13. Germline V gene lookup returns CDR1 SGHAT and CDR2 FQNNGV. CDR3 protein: CASSPLTGPLVTEAFF. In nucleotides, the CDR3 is TGTGCCAGCAGCCCATTGACAGGGCCCTTGGTCACTGAAGCTTTCTTT. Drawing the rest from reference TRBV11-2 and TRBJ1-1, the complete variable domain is EAGVAQSPRYKIIEKRQSVAFWCNPISGHATLYWYQQILGQGPKLLIQFQNNGVVDDSQLPKDRFSAERLKGVDSTLKIQPAKLEDSAVYLCASSPLTGPLVTEAFFGQGTRLTVV.

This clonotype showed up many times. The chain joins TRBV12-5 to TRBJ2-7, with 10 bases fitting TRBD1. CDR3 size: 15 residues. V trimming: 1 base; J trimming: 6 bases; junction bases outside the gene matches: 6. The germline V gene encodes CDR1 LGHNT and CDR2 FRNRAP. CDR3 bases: TGTGCTAGTGGTTTGGCTCCGGGACAGGGGAGCGAGCAGTACTTC. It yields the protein CASGLAPGQGSEQYF.

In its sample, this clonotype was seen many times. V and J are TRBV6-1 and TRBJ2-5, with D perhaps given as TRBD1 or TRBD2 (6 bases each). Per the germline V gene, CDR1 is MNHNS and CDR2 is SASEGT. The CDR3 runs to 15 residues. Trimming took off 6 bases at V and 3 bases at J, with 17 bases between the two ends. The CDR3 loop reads CASRTGRGGEETQYF. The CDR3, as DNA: TGTGCCAGCAGGACAGGCAGGGGAGGCGAAGAGACCCAGTACTTC.